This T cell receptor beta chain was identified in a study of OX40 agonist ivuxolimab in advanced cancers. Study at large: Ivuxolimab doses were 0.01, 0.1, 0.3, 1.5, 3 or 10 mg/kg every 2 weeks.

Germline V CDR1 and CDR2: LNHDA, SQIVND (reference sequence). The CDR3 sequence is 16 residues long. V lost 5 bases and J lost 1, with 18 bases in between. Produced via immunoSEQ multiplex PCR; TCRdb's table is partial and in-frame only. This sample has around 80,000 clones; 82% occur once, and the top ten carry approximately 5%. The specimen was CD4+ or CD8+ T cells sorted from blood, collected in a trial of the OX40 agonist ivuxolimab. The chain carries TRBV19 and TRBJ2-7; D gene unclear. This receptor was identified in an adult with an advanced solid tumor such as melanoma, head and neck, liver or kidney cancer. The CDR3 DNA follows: TGTGCCAGTAGTCTGTCAAGATCAACTCCTTCCTACGAGCAGTACTTC. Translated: CASSLSRSTPSYEQYF.